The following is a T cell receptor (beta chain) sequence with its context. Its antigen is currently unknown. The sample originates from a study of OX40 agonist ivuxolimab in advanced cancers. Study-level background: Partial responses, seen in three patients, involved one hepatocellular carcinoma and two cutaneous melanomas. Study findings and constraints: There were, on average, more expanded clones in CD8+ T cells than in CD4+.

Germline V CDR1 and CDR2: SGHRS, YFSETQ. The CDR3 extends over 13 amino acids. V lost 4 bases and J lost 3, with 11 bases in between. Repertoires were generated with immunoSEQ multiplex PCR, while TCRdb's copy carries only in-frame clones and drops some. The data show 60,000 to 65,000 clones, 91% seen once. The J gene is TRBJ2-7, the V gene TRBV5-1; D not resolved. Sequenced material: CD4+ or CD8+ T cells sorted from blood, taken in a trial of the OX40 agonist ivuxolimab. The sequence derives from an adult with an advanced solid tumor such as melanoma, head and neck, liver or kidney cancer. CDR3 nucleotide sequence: TGCGCCAGCAGCGGCGACGGAGACTACGAGCAGTACTTC. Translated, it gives CASSGDGDYEQYF.